The T cell receptor beta chain under discussion was sequenced for a study of patients and donors after allogeneic stem cell transplantation. The length of the CDR3 is 14 residues. CDR1 is SGHRS and CDR2 is YFSETQ in the germline V gene. Trimming removed 0 bases from V and 11 bases from J, with 17 bases in between. This clonotype has at least ten counts. Via MiXCR, TCRdb re-called the RT-PCR reads, giving one row per CDR3 protein. The sample includes about a million distinct CDR3 sequences, about 20% of them seen just once. The sample consisted of blood, either unsorted or a sorted T cell fraction (not recorded which). This TCR was sampled from a human donor who was either an allogeneic HSCT recipient or a stem cell or donor lymphocyte infusion donor (not recorded which). It is not recorded whose cells these are; they may come from a transplant donor. The gene calls are TRBV5-1 and TRBJ1-1; D gene unclear. The CDR3 DNA reads TGCGCCAGCAGCTTGGAGTCGCAGACTAGAGTTGCTTTCTTT. It yields the protein CASSLESQTRVAFF. Using reference TRBV5-1 and TRBJ1-1 for the parts outside the CDR3, the full variable domain is KAGVTQTPRYLIKTRGQQVTLSCSPISGHRSVSWYQQTPGQGLQFLFEYFSETQRNKGNFPGRFSGRQFSNSRSEMNVSTLELGDSALYLCASSLESQTRVAFFGQGTRLTVV.